This record looks at one TCR beta chain sequence and its context. The antigen remains undetermined. After skipping T cell sorting, the authors isolated total RNA from whole blood. This entry belongs to a study of monozygotic twins with inflammatory bowel disease. Study results and caveats: Support for any single strong IBD-associated signal or clonotype was not found. The analysis did not separate different T cell subtypes.

TCRdb re-called the 5' RACE reads; one entry per CDR3 protein, DNA not given. The table for this sample gives some 200,000 distinct CDR3 sequences. Germline lookup yields CDR1 SGHTA and CDR2 FQGNSA. CDR3 length: 14 residues. J is TRBJ1-1 and V is TRBV7-2; TCRdb proposes TRBD1, but this gene call is untestable without DNA. The clonotype was recovered from a human donor with ulcerative colitis or Crohn's disease, or a healthy co-twin of an affected twin (not recorded which). The sample was blood. The CDR3 loop is CASTPRARNTEAFF. The full variable domain, rest sourced from reference TRBV7-2 and TRBJ1-1, is GAGVSQSPSNKVTEKGKDVELRCDPISGHTALYWYRQSLGQGLEFLIYFQGNSAPDKSGLPSDRFSAERTGGSVSTLTIQRTQQEDSAVYLCASTPRARNTEAFFGQGTRLTVV.